The sample holds a few counts of the clone carrying this T cell receptor beta chain. The antigen is undetermined. Between the trimmed V and J ends, which lost 6 bases and 9 bases, there was a span of 24 bases. CDR1 and CDR2 from the germline V gene are SGHAT and FQNNGV. The CDR3 length is 16 residues. This record belongs to a study of T cells in Graves' hyperthyroidism and ophthalmopathy. TCR beta CDR3 regions were amplified from RNA transcripts. A set of HTBI primers served as the primers for a first-round RT-PCR of the TCR CDR3. Using its own MiXCR run on the multiplex PCR reads, TCRdb lists one record per CDR3 protein. The repertoire holds roughly 400,000 distinct CDR3 sequences, with around 15% as singletons. PBMCs were sourced from about 10 ml fresh peripheral blood. General study points: Most expanded thyroid clonotypes above 0.001 recurred in blood.

This receptor was identified in a man aged 45 to 65 with Graves' ophthalmopathy. The J gene is TRBJ2-1, the V gene TRBV11-2; D is possibly TRBD1 (5 bases). Sequenced: blood. CDR3 sequence reads: CASRYSPLAGSGEQFF. The CDR3 DNA follows: TGTGCCAGCAGGTATTCCCCCTTGGCAGGGTCCGGTGAGCAGTTCTTC.